The 31 T cell receptor beta chains below were found in one sample sequenced in a study of shared clonotypes between healthy human individuals (dated by TCRdb to about 2020). Preparation of the library involved the immunoSEQ multiplex PCR assay. TCRdb obtained this table from immuneACCESS and retained in-frame rearrangements with V and J assigned. These tables miss some clones; where compared with another copy, unresolved V genes account for less than half of the shortfall, and the remainder is unexplained. The sample table holds 170,000 or so clones, of which approximately 61% were seen once. The biggest ten clones account for less than 11% of the sample. The specimen sequenced was memory CD4+ T cells sorted from blood. Taken with the paper, the label for cell subset or site translates to: CD45RA-negative fraction. Receptors were obtained from a man aged 25-45 years in good health.

The table lists this clone with a count of one. The chain joins TRBV28 to TRBJ2-5, with D possibly being TRBD1 (5 bases). Trimming took 2 bases from V and 4 from J, leaving 8 bases between them. The CDR3 has 13 amino acids. CDR1 MDHEN and CDR2 SYDVKM come from the germline V gene. The CDR3 DNA reads TGTGCCAGCAGTTTACAGGGCGGAGAGACCCAGTACTTC. Its translation: CASSLQGGETQYF.

V is TRBV7-2 and J is TRBJ1-5, with 7 bases identical to TRBD1. The CDR3 runs 18 residues. Germline CDR1 is SGHTA and CDR2 is FQGNSA. The ends lost 5 bases at V and 0 bases at J; junction bases unmatched: 13. The DNA for the CDR3 is TGTGCCAGCAGCCACTACAGGGGTTTACTATATAGCAATCAGCCCCAGCATTTT. Its protein product is CASSHYRGLLYSNQPQHF.

The rearrangement uses TRBV29-1 and TRBJ2-1; TRBD2 aligns across 8 bases. Germline V gene lookup returns CDR1 SQVTM and CDR2 ANQGSEA. Trimming at V came to 7 bases and at J to 3 bases, leaving 2 bases not matched to a gene. This CDR3 has 12 amino acids. Here the CDR3 DNA reads TGCAGCGCGACTAGCGACTACAATGAGCAGTTCTTC. Its translation: CSATSDYNEQFF.

In nucleotides, the CDR3 is TGTGCCAGCAGCTCAGCAGGGAGATTAGGTGAAAAACTGTTTTTT. Encoded protein: CASSSAGRLGEKLFF. The V gene is TRBV7-9, the J gene TRBJ1-4, with D possibly being TRBD1 (5 bases). Germline V gene sequence: CDR1 SEHNR, CDR2 FQNEAQ (reference sequence). This CDR3 has 15 residues. Trimming removed 4 bases at V and 7 bases at J, with 16 bases between.

The chain carries TRBV2 and TRBJ2-1; D gene ambiguous. Trimming removed 3 bases at V and 5 bases at J, with 8 bases between. The CDR3 totals 13 residues. Looked up from germline, CDR1 is SNHLY and CDR2 is FYNNEI. Here the CDR3 reads CASSELVNNEQFF. The CDR3 region has the DNA TGTGCCAGCAGTGAGCTAGTGAACAATGAGCAGTTCTTC.

The rearrangement joins TRBV10-2 to TRBJ1-1; 8 nucleotides match TRBD1. CDR1 is WSHSY and CDR2 is SAAADI in the germline V gene. The CDR3 has 13 residues. J gave up 4 bases and V 6 bases, and 4 bases lay outside the gene matches. CDR3 protein: CASRDRVGTEAFF. CDR3 in DNA: TGCGCCAGCAGGGACAGGGTTGGCACTGAAGCTTTCTTT.

The CDR3 here is CASSPSPSGNHEQYF. The CDR3 DNA is TGTGCCAGCAGCCCATCTCCTAGCGGGAACCACGAGCAGTACTTC. The V and J genes are TRBV5-4 and TRBJ2-7; 9 bases line up with TRBD2. Trimming removed 4 bases from V and 5 bases from J; junction bases left unmatched: 10. The germline CDR1 and CDR2 sequences are SGHNT and YYREEE (reference sequence). CDR3 length: 15 residues.

The chain has TRBV11-2 and TRBJ2-7; 10 bases fit TRBD1. The germline V gene has CDR1 SGHAT and CDR2 FQNNGV. The CDR3 totals 19 residues. V shed 2 bases and J 2 bases; nucleotides not matched to a gene: 15. The CDR3 loop reads CASSLKGGQGSSGTYEQYF. In nucleotides, the CDR3 is TGTGCCAGCAGCTTAAAAGGGGGACAGGGGAGTAGTGGGACCTACGAGCAGTACTTC.

In this sample, this clone turned up a few times. The V gene is TRBV10-1, the J gene TRBJ2-7, with D perhaps being TRBD1 or TRBD2 (5 bases each). Trimming left V 6 bases short and J 5 bases short, with 17 bases between. This CDR3 comprises 14 residues. Germline-derived CDR1 and CDR2 are WNHNN and SYGVQD (reference sequence). The CDR3 region is CASSRDEVINEQYF. The CDR3, as DNA: TGCGCCAGCAGCCGGGACGAGGTCATTAACGAGCAGTACTTC.

This clone has more than one count but fewer than ten. The V gene is TRBV2, the J gene TRBJ2-2; TRBD2 is a possible D gene (5 bases). The CDR3 loop spans 14 amino acids. V was pared by 5 bases and J by 5 bases, with 12 bases between. Germline V lookup: CDR1 SNHLY, CDR2 FYNNEI. The CDR3 loop reads CASSLERGTGELFF. The CDR3 nucleotides read TGTGCCAGCAGTCTTGAACGGGGAACCGGGGAGCTGTTTTTT.

V usage is TRBV14 and J usage is TRBJ2-7; TRBD1 or TRBD2 may be the D gene (5 bases each). Trimming pared 1 base from V and 3 bases from J, leaving 13 bases between. This CDR3 has 15 residues. Germline values: CDR1 SGHDN, CDR2 FVKESK. CDR3 bases: TGTGCCAGCAGCCAAGTGGGGGTTATGGACTACGAGCAGTACTTC. Translated: CASSQVGVMDYEQYF.

The chain has TRBV11-3 and TRBJ2-1; D is uncertain. Germline lookup yields CDR1 SGHNT and CDR2 YENEEA. The CDR3 consists of 14 residues. With 0 bases removed from V and 6 bases from J, the gap between germline ends came to 9 bases. CDR3 nucleotides: TGTGCCAGCAGCTTAGATGTGATAAGCAATGAGCAGTTCTTC. Translation: CASSLDVISNEQFF.

The V call is TRBV9, the J call TRBJ2-5, with TRBD1 identical over 7 bases. The CDR3 spans 13 residues. V shed 4 bases and J 4 bases; nucleotides not matched to a gene: 4. Germline CDR1 SGDLS, CDR2 YYNGEE. The CDR3 DNA is TGTGCCAGCAGCCCACAGGGGTTAGAGACCCAGTACTTC. Its protein product is CASSPQGLETQYF.

The gene calls are TRBV7-2 and TRBJ2-1; tentative D call: TRBD2 (6 bases). The CDR3 is made up of 13 amino acids. Between the trimmed V and J ends, which lost 3 bases and 9 bases, there was a span of 12 bases. From germline, CDR1 is SGHTA and CDR2 FQGNSA. The CDR3 nucleotides read TGTGCCAGCAGCTTGGGACTCCACGCTGAGCAGTTCTTC. Translating it yields CASSLGLHAEQFF. The whole variable domain, remainder taken from reference TRBV7-2 and TRBJ2-1, is GAGVSQSPSNKVTEKGKDVELRCDPISGHTALYWYRQSLGQGLEFLIYFQGNSAPDKSGLPSDRFSAERTGGSVSTLTIQRTQQEDSAVYLCASSLGLHAEQFFGPGTRLTVL.

The chain combines TRBV7-2 with TRBJ1-5; D is uncertain. CDR3 size: 14 residues. The germline V gene has CDR1 SGHTA and CDR2 FQGNSA. The V end lost 1 base, the J end lost 6 bases, and 10 bases lay between the germline ends. CDR3 nucleotide sequence: TGTGCCAGCAGCTTAGATACAATACCTCAGCCCCAGCATTTT. This codes for CASSLDTIPQPQHF.

The chain has TRBV5-4 and TRBJ2-7, with TRBD2 identical over 12 bases. The CDR3 runs 16 residues. Germline V gene lookup returns CDR1 SGHNT and CDR2 YYREEE (reference sequence). The J segment lost 4 bases and the V segment lost 5 bases, leaving 10 bases of the junction unmatched. CDR3 residues: CASSNLAGGQGYEQYF. Written as DNA, the CDR3 is TGTGCCAGCAGTAATCTAGCGGGAGGGCAAGGTTACGAGCAGTACTTC.

This clone was counted only a few times. The chain employs TRBV15 and TRBJ2-7, with 8 bases matching TRBD2. Germline lookup yields CDR1 LNHNV and CDR2 YYDKDF (reference sequence). The CDR3 is 14 amino acids. V shed 0 bases, J shed 4 bases, and the junction held 2 bases outside the gene matches. The CDR3 sequence is CATSREGGRYEQYF. CDR3 DNA sequence: TGTGCCACCAGCAGAGAGGGCGGGAGGTACGAGCAGTACTTC.

This clone was seen only a few times. The chain combines TRBV5-1 with TRBJ2-3; 8 bases map to TRBD2. Germline V gene lookup returns CDR1 SGHRS and CDR2 YFSETQ. The J segment lost 5 bases and the V segment lost 0 bases, leaving 11 bases of the junction unmatched. This CDR3 comprises 17 residues. The CDR3 DNA follows: TGCGCCAGCAGCTTGGGGACAACGGGAGGGCCGAAAGATACGCAGTATTTT. Translation gives CASSLGTTGGPKDTQYF. Full variable domain (outside the CDR3, taken from reference TRBV5-1 and TRBJ2-3): KAGVTQTPRYLIKTRGQQVTLSCSPISGHRSVSWYQQTPGQGLQFLFEYFSETQRNKGNFPGRFSGRQFSNSRSEMNVSTLELGDSALYLCASSLGTTGGPKDTQYFGPGTRLTVL.

The DNA for the CDR3 is TGTGCCAGCAGCCCCGGGGACCCCCCGCGGAATGAGCAGTTCTTC. This sequence encodes CASSPGDPPRNEQFF. This chain links TRBV11-2 with TRBJ2-1; D assignment may be TRBD1 or TRBD2 (5 bases each). The CDR3 loop spans 15 amino acids. Per germline, CDR1 SGHAT and CDR2 FQNNGV. Trimming shortened V by 5 bases and J by 7 bases, and 18 bases separated the two germline ends.

This clone showed up just a few times. The chain links TRBV7-6 to TRBJ2-7; 8 nucleotides match TRBD2. CDR1 and CDR2 from the germline V gene are SGHVS and FNYEAQ. Trimming took 4 bases from V and 1 from J; bases not matched to a gene: 6. The CDR3 extends over 15 amino acids. The CDR3 loop is CASSSGGDGSYEQYF. The CDR3 region has the DNA TGTGCCAGCAGCTCGGGGGGGGACGGATCCTACGAGCAGTACTTC.

Ten or more counts support this clone. V usage is TRBV6-1 and J usage is TRBJ2-7; 16 positions match TRBD2. After removal of 4 bases from V and 2 bases from J, the junction contained 2 bases not matched to a gene. This CDR3 has 16 amino acids. Germline CDR1 is MNHNS and CDR2 is SASEGT. The CDR3 DNA is TGTGCCAGCAGTGCGGGACTAGCGGGAGGGGCCTACGAGCAGTACTTC. Translating it yields CASSAGLAGGAYEQYF.

The chain recombines TRBV10-2 with TRBJ2-7; TRBD2 matches at 14 bases. With 6 bases clipped from V and 0 bases from J, the junction kept 4 bases outside the gene matches. The CDR3 runs 16 residues. Germline assignment: CDR1 WSHSY and CDR2 SAAADI. The CDR3 DNA sequence: TGCGCCAGCAGAACCGGGACTAGCGGGAGCTCCTACGAGCAGTACTTC. Translated: CASRTGTSGSSYEQYF.

V and J are TRBV5-1 and TRBJ1-5, with D unclear. The ends were cut back, 0 bases at V and 1 base at J, with 11 bases in the middle. The CDR3 runs to 16 residues. Germline CDR1 reads SGHRS; CDR2 reads YFSETQ. The CDR3 protein is CASSLGTGGSNQPQHF. The DNA for the CDR3 is TGCGCCAGCAGCTTGGGAACGGGTGGGAGCAATCAGCCCCAGCATTTT.

The chain employs TRBV25-1 and TRBJ2-5; weak D call: TRBD1 (6 bases). Germline CDR1 MGHDK, CDR2 SYGVNS. The ends were cut back, 4 bases at V and 0 bases at J, with 15 bases in the middle. There are 16 residues in the CDR3. The CDR3 region has the DNA TGTGCCAGCAGTGGACAGGACAGCGTCTACCAAGAGACCCAGTACTTC. Translating gives CASSGQDSVYQETQYF.

The genes are TRBV7-9 and TRBJ1-2; D might be TRBD1 (6 bases). V shed 5 bases and J shed 1 base, with 11 bases lying between them. The germline V gene has CDR1 SEHNR and CDR2 FQNEAQ (reference sequence). The CDR3 contains 14 residues. The CDR3 sequence is CASSLMDSNYGYTF. CDR3 in DNA: TGTGCCAGCAGCCTGATGGACAGTAACTATGGCTACACCTTC.

The V call is TRBV29-1, the J call TRBJ2-7; 10 nucleotides align to TRBD2. The CDR3 runs to 14 residues. Germline V CDR1 and CDR2: SQVTM, ANQGSEA. The V and J ends lost 5 bases and 3 bases, in that order; junction bases with no gene match: 7. The chain's CDR3 is CSVRLAGEFYEQYF. CDR3 sequence (DNA): TGCAGCGTTCGACTAGCGGGTGAGTTCTACGAGCAGTACTTC.

A remark on this clone: The junction and the germline gene differ at one end; a read error may be behind it. The CDR3 spells CATRDSGRDEQFF. Written as DNA, the CDR3 is TGTGCCACCCGGGACAGCGGGAGGGATGAGCAGTTCTTC. The chain links TRBV10-2 to TRBJ2-1; 10 nucleotides line up with TRBD2. The CDR3 loop spans 13 amino acids. Looked up from germline, CDR1 is WSHSY and CDR2 is SAAADI.

The chain couples TRBV4-3 to TRBJ2-1; 14 bases agree with TRBD2. With V trimmed by 4 bases and J by 6 bases, 11 bases remained unmatched. Looked up from germline, CDR1 is LGHNA and CDR2 is YSLEER. The CDR3 runs 18 residues. The CDR3 spells CASSPQTSGRAGVNEQFF. In DNA, the CDR3 is TGCGCCAGCAGCCCTCAGACTAGCGGGAGGGCGGGGGTCAATGAGCAGTTCTTC.

This clone was counted a few times. This chain links TRBV4-3 with TRBJ2-1; D is unclear. The CDR3 runs 16 residues. The V end lost 0 bases, the J end lost 5 bases, and 14 bases lay between the germline ends. The V gene's germline CDR1 is LGHNA and CDR2 YSLEER. CDR3 sequence (DNA): TGCGCCAGCAGCCAAGATTGGGCCTTATCTAACAATGAGCAGTTCTTC. Translation: CASSQDWALSNNEQFF.

In DNA, the CDR3 is TGTGCCTGGAGTGGGTTAACTAGCCGGTCGACCGGGGAGCTGTTTTTT. Translated, it gives CAWSGLTSRSTGELFF. This chain joins TRBV30 and TRBJ2-2; the D gene is possibly TRBD2 (6 bases). Trimming cost V 1 base and J 5 bases, with 17 bases left between them. Germline V CDR1 and CDR2: GTSNPN, SVGIG (reference sequence). The CDR3 has 16 residues.

CDR3 sequence: CASSDLRGAGDTQYF. CDR3 DNA sequence: TGTGCCAGCAGTGATTTGAGGGGGGCCGGGGATACGCAGTATTTT. This sequence joins TRBV25-1 and TRBJ2-3; D assignment may be TRBD1 or TRBD2 (6 bases each). The V gene's germline CDR1 is MGHDK and CDR2 SYGVNS. The CDR3 runs 15 residues. Trimming left V 3 bases short and J 6 bases short, with 16 bases between.